This T cell receptor (beta chain) was observed in a study of blood T cell repertoires in COVID-19. Germline loops: CDR1 LNHDA, CDR2 SQIVND (reference sequence). Unmatched junction bases numbered 5, after V lost 3 bases and J lost 8 bases. CDR3 length: 15 residues. Sequenced by immunoSEQ multiplex PCR; TCRdb stores in-frame clones only, minus some. This sample yields approximately 60,000 clones, of which 76% are seen a single time; roughly half belongs to the top ten. Sequencing input: peripheral blood. The TCR was taken from a woman of 80 years or more with acute or convalescent COVID-19. V gene TRBV19 combines with J gene TRBJ2-1, with 12 bases lining up with TRBD2. CDR3 sequence reads: CASSIWTSGKDEQFF. As DNA, the CDR3 is TGTGCCAGTAGTATCTGGACTAGCGGGAAGGATGAGCAGTTCTTC.